A single sample gave rise to the 5 T cell receptor beta chains below, sequenced in a study of cytomegalovirus exposure and HLA in healthy donors. This table comes from immunoSEQ multiplex PCR, and its TCRdb copy is limited to in-frame clones, with some not included. The sample holds approximately 60,000 clones, 75% to 95% seen once. The specimen sequenced was PBMCs. All receptors derive from a man younger than 30 in good health and CMV-seronegative.

This chain uses TRBV7-2 with TRBJ2-3; 11 bases align to TRBD1. The V gene end was trimmed by 5 bases and the J gene end by 4 bases; junction bases not matched to a gene: 5. The CDR3 is 15 amino acids. Germline CDR1 SGHTA, CDR2 FQGNSA. The CDR3 sequence: CASSLRDRGADTQYF. CDR3 DNA: TGTGCCAGCAGCCTACGGGACAGGGGGGCAGATACGCAGTATTTT.

V usage is TRBV18 and J usage is TRBJ1-5; 9 positions agree with TRBD1. The CDR3 covers 14 residues. Germline lookup yields CDR1 KGHSH and CDR2 LQKENI. The trim removed 4 bases at V and 6 bases at J, leaving 4 bases unmatched. Here the CDR3 reads CASSLQGASQPQHF. The CDR3, as DNA: TGTGCCAGCTCACTACAGGGGGCAAGTCAGCCCCAGCATTTT. Drawing the rest from reference TRBV18 and TRBJ1-5, the complete variable domain is NAGVMQNPRHLVRRRGQEARLRCSPMKGHSHVYWYRQLPEEGLKFMVYLQKENIIDESGMPKERFSAEFPKEGPSILRIQQVVRGDSAAYFCASSLQGASQPQHFGDGTRLSIL.

V gene TRBV7-9 combines with J gene TRBJ1-1; D might be TRBD1 (5 bases). Trimming took off 1 base at V and 1 base at J, with 7 bases between the two ends. This CDR3 contains 14 residues. The germline V gene has CDR1 SEHNR and CDR2 FQNEAQ (reference sequence). The CDR3 nucleotides read TGTGCCAGCAGCTTAGGGACACAGAACACTGAAGCTTTCTTT. Translation: CASSLGTQNTEAFF.

CDR3 sequence reads: CASSSPGQGDTQYF. CDR3 nucleotide sequence: TGTGCCAGCAGCTCTCCGGGACAGGGAGATACGCAGTATTTT. The chain employs TRBV28 and TRBJ2-3, with 9 bases that match TRBD1. V gave up 6 bases and J gave up 5 bases; unmatched junction bases: 6. This CDR3 has 14 residues. Germline CDR1 MDHEN, CDR2 SYDVKM. Variable domain in full (rest from reference TRBV28 and TRBJ2-3): DVKVTQSSRYLVKRTGEKVFLECVQDMDHENMFWYRQDPGLGLRLIYFSYDVKMKEKGDIPEGYSVSREKKERFSLILESASTNQTSMYLCASSSPGQGDTQYFGPGTRLTVL.

This chain connects TRBV7-2 to TRBJ2-7; 7 bases line up with TRBD2. In germline, CDR1 is SGHTA, CDR2 FQGNSA. This CDR3 is built from 15 residues. The V gene end was trimmed by 3 bases and the J gene end by 3 bases; junction bases not matched to a gene: 8. This CDR3 reads CASSFSGFGDYEQYF. In DNA form, the CDR3 reads TGTGCCAGCAGCTTTAGCGGGTTTGGGGACTACGAGCAGTACTTC. The entire variable domain, with the rest obtained from reference TRBV7-2 and TRBJ2-7, is as follows: GAGVSQSPSNKVTEKGKDVELRCDPISGHTALYWYRQSLGQGLEFLIYFQGNSAPDKSGLPSDRFSAERTGGSVSTLTIQRTQQEDSAVYLCASSFSGFGDYEQYFGPGTRLTVT.